One and the same sample provided the 28 T cell receptor beta chains below, sequenced in a study of blood T cells in healthy people across ages. Together with a sample-barcoded 5' primer, a J-beta primer mix was included in a second PCR lasting about 6 to 11 cycles. A single record per CDR3 protein comes from TCRdb applying MiXCR to the 5' RACE reads. Seen here are about 1.7 million distinct CDR3 sequences, under 30% observed once, and the top ten hold 7.7%. Sequenced: blood. These receptors originate from a woman under 40 in good health.

The CDR3 protein is CASSLDLAGSSPLHF. For the CDR3, the DNA is TGCGCCAGCAGCTTGGACCTGGCGGGGAGTTCACCCCTCCACTTT. The V gene is TRBV5-1, the J gene TRBJ1-6, with D hard to call. The germline CDR1 and CDR2 sequences are SGHRS and YFSETQ. CDR3 size: 15 residues. The V and J ends lost 0 bases and 9 bases respectively, with 13 bases between them.

This clonotype was recorded at least ten times. The chain recombines TRBV18 with TRBJ2-5; 9 positions match TRBD1. With 8 bases clipped from V and 5 bases from J, the junction kept 9 bases outside the gene matches. Germline-derived CDR1 and CDR2 are KGHSH and LQKENI. The CDR3 sequence is 14 residues long. In DNA form, the CDR3 reads TGTGCCAGCAGTCCGGGACAGGGAGGCGAGACCCAGTACTTC. This encodes CASSPGQGGETQYF.

This clonotype was seen only a few times. The chain uses TRBV20-1 and TRBJ1-2; D is undetermined. Germline lookup yields CDR1 DFQATT and CDR2 SNEGSKA (reference sequence). The CDR3 spans 15 residues. V lost 0 bases and J 0 bases, leaving 11 bases between the germline ends. CDR3 coding DNA: TGCAGTGCTAGAGATAGGACTGAAGCTAACTATGGCTACACCTTC. Translated, it gives CSARDRTEANYGYTF.

In this sample, this clonotype turned up a few times. The CDR3 loop is CSATATMNQPQHF. The CDR3 DNA follows: TGCAGTGCTACGGCCACCATGAATCAGCCCCAGCATTTT. This chain uses TRBV20-1 with TRBJ1-5; D gene ambiguous. The CDR3 extends over 13 amino acids. V was clipped by 4 bases and J by 4 bases, with 11 bases between them. Germline loops: CDR1 DFQATT, CDR2 SNEGSKA (reference sequence).

This clonotype was seen a few times. The rearrangement links TRBV20-1 to TRBJ2-1; 9 bases match TRBD2. V dropped 3 bases and J dropped 6; count of bases not matched to a gene: 6. Germline CDR1 is DFQATT and CDR2 is SNEGSKA (reference sequence). CDR3 size: 14 residues. This CDR3 is CSASRGTSLNEQFF. CDR3 DNA: TGCAGTGCTAGCCGAGGGACTAGCCTCAATGAGCAGTTCTTC.

The V call is TRBV4-2, the J call TRBJ2-4, with D tentatively TRBD1 or TRBD2 (6 bases each). Germline V gene lookup returns CDR1 LGHNA and CDR2 YNFKEQ. The CDR3 runs 13 residues. Trimming cost V 4 bases and J 5 bases, with 9 bases left between them. The DNA for the CDR3 is TGTGCCAGCAGCCGGGGGGCAGAAAACATTCAGTACTTC. Translated, it gives CASSRGAENIQYF.

The CDR3 DNA is TGTGCCAGCAGCCCCGCTCAGGACGCCCATTTGGGGGCCAACGTCCTGACTTTC. It specifies CASSPAQDAHLGANVLTF. This chain joins TRBV7-9 and TRBJ2-6; D unclear. Germline V gene data show CDR1 as SEHNR and CDR2 as FQNEAQ (reference sequence). V lost 5 bases and J 4 bases, leaving 21 bases between the germline ends. The CDR3 loop spans 18 amino acids.

V usage is TRBV4-2 and J usage is TRBJ2-7, with D tentatively TRBD2 (5 bases). The CDR3 loop spans 15 amino acids. From germline, CDR1 is LGHNA and CDR2 YNFKEQ. Trimming removed 4 bases from V and 0 bases from J, with 13 bases in between. CDR3 DNA sequence: TGTGCCAGCAGCCGAGCGGCGGGCCTCTCCTACGAGCAGTACTTC. Translated: CASSRAAGLSYEQYF.

In this sample, this clonotype turned up many times. This chain links TRBV28 with TRBJ1-6; D not resolved. Germline-derived CDR1 and CDR2 are MDHEN and SYDVKM. This CDR3 is 13 amino acids long. Deletions cut 7 bases from V and 8 bases from J, with 12 bases between. The CDR3 DNA sequence: TGTGCCAGCACCCGGCGGGCGTATTCACCCCTCCACTTT. Protein product: CASTRRAYSPLHF.

This clonotype was detected many times. This sequence joins TRBV7-2 and TRBJ2-3; 9 bases line up with TRBD2. Trimming cost V 1 base and J 3 bases; bases outside gene matches: 8. The CDR3 is made up of 17 amino acids. Germline CDR1 and CDR2: SGHTA and FQGNSA. This CDR3 reads CASSLGAAGGGTDTQYF. CDR3 DNA: TGTGCCAGCAGCTTAGGCGCAGCGGGAGGCGGAACAGATACGCAGTATTTT. The whole variable domain, filled in from reference TRBV7-2 and TRBJ2-3, reads GAGVSQSPSNKVTEKGKDVELRCDPISGHTALYWYRQSLGQGLEFLIYFQGNSAPDKSGLPSDRFSAERTGGSVSTLTIQRTQQEDSAVYLCASSLGAAGGGTDTQYFGPGTRLTVL.

This clonotype was seen ten or more times. The chain combines TRBV10-2 with TRBJ2-1; 7 positions match TRBD2. Germline loops: CDR1 WSHSY, CDR2 SAAADI. Trimming at V came to 10 bases and at J to 7 bases, leaving 13 bases not matched to a gene. The CDR3 spans 14 residues. CDR3 DNA sequence: TGCGCCACCAGCGAATGGCGGGAGAGGAATGAGCAGTTCTTC. This sequence encodes CATSEWRERNEQFF.

The chain carries TRBV7-2 and TRBJ2-3; TRBD1 matches at 9 bases. Per the germline V gene, CDR1 is SGHTA and CDR2 is FQGNSA. CDR3 length equals 16 residues. V lost 5 bases, J lost 6 bases, and 12 bases stayed unmatched. CDR3 region: CASSPMGQGGGDTQYF. The CDR3 bases are TGTGCCAGCAGCCCAATGGGACAGGGAGGGGGCGATACGCAGTATTTT.

This clonotype was seen more than once but under ten times. One end of the junction does not line up with germline, which may come from a read error. This chain connects TRBV7-2 to TRBJ2-3; TRBD1 matches 7 bases. Germline V gene sequence: CDR1 SGHTA, CDR2 FQGNSA. This CDR3 spans 14 amino acids. The CDR3 sequence: CVSSLVGGRDTQYF. Here the CDR3 DNA reads TGTGTCAGCAGCTTAGTAGGGGGCAGAGATACGCAGTATTTT.

A note on this clonotype: This may be a read error, as it is one base from a much larger clone. The V and J genes are TRBV7-9 and TRBJ1-2, with D perhaps TRBD1 (6 bases). The V and J ends lost 0 bases and 6 bases respectively, with 14 bases between them. The germline gives CDR1 SEHNR, CDR2 FQNEAQ (reference sequence). The CDR3 runs 15 residues. The CDR3 bases are TGTGCCAGCAGCTTAGCGAGAGGGAGACAGGATGGCTACACCTTC. Amino acids: CASSLARGRQDGYTF.

V gene TRBV5-1 combines with J gene TRBJ1-6, with no clear D. The V gene's germline CDR1 is SGHRS and CDR2 YFSETQ. There are 13 residues in the CDR3. V shed 3 bases and J shed 11 bases, with 12 bases lying between them. The CDR3 sequence: CASSWAGAAPLHF. The CDR3 DNA is TGCGCCAGCAGCTGGGCGGGAGCAGCACCCCTCCACTTT.

This chain joins TRBV12-5 and TRBJ2-7; TRBD1 matches 7 bases. Germline-derived CDR1 and CDR2 are LGHNT and FRNRAP. The CDR3 runs 14 residues. The V and J ends lost 6 bases and 4 bases, in that order; junction bases with no gene match: 9. The CDR3 region has the DNA TGTGCTAGTGGCGTCACGACAGGGAAATACGAGCAGTACTTC. Amino acids: CASGVTTGKYEQYF.

Remarks on this clonotype: The junction departs from the called germline gene at one end, perhaps through a read error. This chain joins TRBV11-2 and TRBJ2-2, with a tentative D call TRBD1 (6 bases). The CDR3 length is 17 residues. Looked up from germline, CDR1 is SGHAT and CDR2 is FQNNGV. CDR3 nucleotides: TGTGCCAGCAGCCCAGGGGTGGACAGTCGTAGGACCGGGGAGCAGTTTTTT. Its translation: CASSPGVDSRRTGEQFF.

This rearrangement joins TRBV7-6 to TRBJ1-4; D is undetermined. Germline assignment: CDR1 SGHVS and CDR2 FNYEAQ. The CDR3 has 14 residues. Trimming took 5 bases from V and 8 from J, leaving 15 bases between them. CDR3 sequence (DNA): TGTGCCAGCAGCCGACCTAACGTAGCCGAAAAACTGTTTTTT. This codes for CASSRPNVAEKLFF.

This clonotype came up many times. V and J are TRBV6-2 or TRBV6-3 and TRBJ2-7, with TRBD2 as a possible D gene (6 bases). The CDR3 covers 14 residues. Per germline, CDR1 MNHEY and CDR2 SVGEGT. The V end lost 6 bases, the J end lost 2 bases, and 14 bases lay between the germline ends. The CDR3 loop is CASRGTGTTYEQYF. DNA for the CDR3: TGTGCCAGCAGGGGGACTGGCACTACCTACGAGCAGTACTTC.

This sequence joins TRBV7-3 and TRBJ2-7; 7 bases match TRBD2. V lost 2 bases to trimming and J lost 5 bases; unmatched junction nucleotides: 3. Germline CDR1 reads SGHTA; CDR2 reads FQGTGA. The CDR3 consists of 13 residues. The CDR3 DNA is TGTGCCAGCAGCTTACAACGGGAGGACGAGCAGTACTTC. It is translated as CASSLQREDEQYF.

The J gene is TRBJ2-7, the V gene TRBV6-1; the match to TRBD1 covers 7 bases. The trim removed 3 bases at V and 3 bases at J, leaving 8 bases unmatched. The CDR3 has 15 residues. Germline-derived CDR1 and CDR2 are MNHNS and SASEGT. CDR3: CASSDYPGQLYEQYF. CDR3 DNA sequence: TGTGCCAGCAGTGACTACCCGGGACAGCTCTACGAGCAGTACTTC.

The V call is TRBV6-2 or TRBV6-3, the J call TRBJ2-1, with D hard to call. The CDR3 contains 15 residues. Looked up from germline, CDR1 is MNHEY and CDR2 is SVGEGT. Trimming cost V 9 bases and J 0 bases, with 15 bases left between them. Written as DNA, the CDR3 is TGTGCCAGTAACGAGCCCCGGGTCTCCTACAATGAGCAGTTCTTC. This gives the protein CASNEPRVSYNEQFF.

The rearrangement links TRBV29-1 to TRBJ1-2; D ambiguous. The V and J ends lost 4 bases and 1 base respectively, with 10 bases between them. The germline V gene encodes CDR1 SQVTM and CDR2 ANQGSEA. The CDR3 is 13 residues long. CDR3 sequence: CSVVGRVNYGYTF. The CDR3, as DNA: TGCAGCGTTGTGGGTAGGGTTAACTATGGCTACACCTTC.

There are a few counts of this clonotype. The gene calls are TRBV29-1 and TRBJ1-1; TRBD1 agrees at 10 bases. From germline, CDR1 is SQVTM and CDR2 ANQGSEA. V shed 7 bases and J 11 bases; nucleotides not matched to a gene: 7. This CDR3 has 11 residues. The CDR3 coding sequence is TGCAGCGGAGGGACAGGGGAGCTTGCTTTCTTT. Protein product: CSGGTGELAFF. The complete variable domain, with remaining parts taken from reference TRBV29-1 and TRBJ1-1, reads SAVISQKPSRDICQRGTSLTIQCQVDSQVTMMFWYRQQPGQSLTLIATANQGSEATYESGFVIDKFPISRPNLTFSTLTVSNMSPEDSSIYLCSGGTGELAFFGQGTRLTVV.

This rearrangement joins TRBV7-3 to TRBJ2-6; the D is unclear. V lost 1 base to trimming and J lost 0 bases, with 13 bases between them. The CDR3 runs to 18 residues. Per germline, CDR1 SGHTA and CDR2 FQGTGA. The CDR3 loop is CASSLSAGVSSGANVLTF. For the CDR3, the DNA is TGTGCCAGCAGCTTAAGTGCTGGCGTTAGCTCTGGGGCCAACGTCCTGACTTTC.

A few counts support this clonotype. The chain has TRBV12-5 and TRBJ1-2, with unresolved D. Germline CDR1 and CDR2: LGHNT and FRNRAP. This CDR3 has 12 amino acids. The V end was cut by 1 base, the J end by 2 bases, with 2 bases between. CDR3 nucleotides: TGTGCTAGTGGTTTGGACAACTATGGCTACACCTTC. Residues: CASGLDNYGYTF. The variable domain in full, with the rest retrieved from reference TRBV12-5 and TRBJ1-2, is DARVTQTPRHKVTEMGQEVTMRCQPILGHNTVFWYRQTMMQGLELLAYFRNRAPLDDSGMPKDRFSAEMPDATLATLKIQPSEPRDSAVYFCASGLDNYGYTFGSGTRLTVV.

This clonotype was seen a few times. The CDR3 loop is CASSPQRTSTDTQYF. CDR3 DNA: TGTGCCAGCAGCCCCCAGCGAACTAGCACAGATACGCAGTATTTT. The rearrangement joins TRBV7-2 to TRBJ2-3; no clear D. This CDR3 is 15 amino acids long. Germline values: CDR1 SGHTA, CDR2 FQGNSA. Between the trimmed V and J ends, which lost 5 bases and 0 bases, there was a span of 12 bases.

The chain combines TRBV4-2 with TRBJ2-3, with 15 bases lining up with TRBD2. V gave up 1 base and J gave up 4 bases; unmatched junction bases: 9. The CDR3 is 19 residues long. Germline CDR1 and CDR2: LGHNA and YNFKEQ. The CDR3 is CASSQGTSGGALGADTQYF. The CDR3 DNA reads TGTGCCAGCAGCCAAGGGACTAGCGGGGGGGCCCTGGGCGCAGATACGCAGTATTTT.